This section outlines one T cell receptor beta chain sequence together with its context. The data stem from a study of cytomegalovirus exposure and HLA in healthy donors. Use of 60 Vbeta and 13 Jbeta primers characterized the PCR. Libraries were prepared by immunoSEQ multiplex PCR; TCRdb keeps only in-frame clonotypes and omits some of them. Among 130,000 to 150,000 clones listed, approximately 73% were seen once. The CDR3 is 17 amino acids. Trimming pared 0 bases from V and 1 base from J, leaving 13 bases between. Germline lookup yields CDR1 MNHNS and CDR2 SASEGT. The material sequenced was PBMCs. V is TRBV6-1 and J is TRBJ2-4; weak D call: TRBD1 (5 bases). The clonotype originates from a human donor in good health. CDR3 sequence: CASSEAEGVGAKNIQYF. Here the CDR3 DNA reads TGTGCCAGCAGTGAAGCTGAAGGGGTGGGGGCCAAAAACATTCAGTACTTC.